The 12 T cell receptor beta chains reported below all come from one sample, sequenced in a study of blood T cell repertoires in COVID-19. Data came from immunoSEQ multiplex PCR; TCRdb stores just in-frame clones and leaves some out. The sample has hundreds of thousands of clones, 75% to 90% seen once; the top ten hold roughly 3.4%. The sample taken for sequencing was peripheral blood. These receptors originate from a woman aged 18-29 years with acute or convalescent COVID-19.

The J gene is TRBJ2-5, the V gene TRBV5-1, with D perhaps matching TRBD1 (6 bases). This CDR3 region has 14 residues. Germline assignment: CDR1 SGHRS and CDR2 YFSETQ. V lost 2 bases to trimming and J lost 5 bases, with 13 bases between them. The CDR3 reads CASSFHRESETQYF. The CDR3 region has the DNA TGCGCCAGCAGCTTTCACAGGGAATCGGAGACCCAGTACTTC.

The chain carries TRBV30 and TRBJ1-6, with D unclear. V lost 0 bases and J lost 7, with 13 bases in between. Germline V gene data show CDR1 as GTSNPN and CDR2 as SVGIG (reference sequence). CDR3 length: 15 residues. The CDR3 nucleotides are TGTGCCTGGAGTGTACCCGGGGTCTCCAATTCACCCCTCCACTTT. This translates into CAWSVPGVSNSPLHF.

CDR3 DNA: TGTGCCAGCAGTACGGGGGACAGGGACCAAGAGACCCAGTACTTC. This translates into CASSTGDRDQETQYF. The rearrangement uses TRBV28 and TRBJ2-5; 9 bases fit TRBD1. V trimming: 5 bases; J trimming: 0 bases; junction bases outside the gene matches: 4. This CDR3 is built from 15 residues. The germline V gene encodes CDR1 MDHEN and CDR2 SYDVKM.

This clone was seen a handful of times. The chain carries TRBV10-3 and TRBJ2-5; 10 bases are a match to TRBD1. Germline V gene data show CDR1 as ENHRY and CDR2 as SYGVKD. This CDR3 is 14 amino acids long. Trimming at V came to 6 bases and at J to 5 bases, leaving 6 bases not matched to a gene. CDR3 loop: CAISPGQGRETQYF. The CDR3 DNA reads TGTGCCATCAGCCCGGGACAGGGGAGGGAGACCCAGTACTTC.

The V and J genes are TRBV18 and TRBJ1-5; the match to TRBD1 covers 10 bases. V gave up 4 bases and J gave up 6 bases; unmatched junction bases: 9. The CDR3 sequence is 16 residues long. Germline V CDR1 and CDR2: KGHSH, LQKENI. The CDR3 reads CASSLFGTGVAQPQHF. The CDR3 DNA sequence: TGTGCCAGCTCACTTTTCGGGACAGGGGTAGCTCAGCCCCAGCATTTT.

The DNA for the CDR3 is TGCGCCAGCAGTGGGACCCCTAGCGGGAGAAACACCGGGGAGCTGTTTTTT. Protein product: CASSGTPSGRNTGELFF. The chain links TRBV10-2 to TRBJ2-2; 10 bases align to TRBD2. The V and J ends lost 4 bases and 2 bases, in that order; junction bases with no gene match: 7. In germline, CDR1 is WSHSY, CDR2 SAAADI. The CDR3 covers 17 residues.

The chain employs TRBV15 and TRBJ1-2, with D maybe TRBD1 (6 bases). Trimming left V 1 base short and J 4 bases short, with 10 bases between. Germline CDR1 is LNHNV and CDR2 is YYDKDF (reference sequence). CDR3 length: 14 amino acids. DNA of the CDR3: TGTGCCACCAGCAGAGCCGACAGGTCCTATGGCTACACCTTC. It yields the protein CATSRADRSYGYTF.

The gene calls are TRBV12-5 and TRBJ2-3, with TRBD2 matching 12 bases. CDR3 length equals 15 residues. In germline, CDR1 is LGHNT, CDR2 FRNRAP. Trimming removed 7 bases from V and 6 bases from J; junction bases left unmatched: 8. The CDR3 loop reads CASALPSGRGDTQYF. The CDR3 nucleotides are TGTGCTAGTGCCCTGCCTAGCGGGAGGGGTGATACGCAGTATTTT.

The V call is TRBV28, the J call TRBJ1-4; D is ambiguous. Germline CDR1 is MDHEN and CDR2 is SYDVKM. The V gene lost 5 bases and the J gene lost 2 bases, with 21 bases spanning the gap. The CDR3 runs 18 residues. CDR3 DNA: TGTGCCAGCAGTACACCTATCATGTCGGGGATGACTAATGAAAAACTGTTTTTT. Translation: CASSTPIMSGMTNEKLFF.

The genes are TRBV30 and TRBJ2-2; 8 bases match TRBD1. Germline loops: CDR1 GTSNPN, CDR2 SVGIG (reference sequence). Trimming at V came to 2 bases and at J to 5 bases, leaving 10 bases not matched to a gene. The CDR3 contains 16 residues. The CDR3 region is CAWSPDRGEGTGELFF. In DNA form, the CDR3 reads TGTGCCTGGAGTCCCGACAGGGGAGAGGGTACCGGGGAGCTGTTTTTT. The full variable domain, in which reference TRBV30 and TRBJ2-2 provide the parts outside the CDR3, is SQTIHQWPATLVQPVGSPLSLECTVEGTSNPNLYWYRQAAGRGLQLLFYSVGIGQISSEVPQNLSASRPQDRQFILSSKKLLLSDSGFYLCAWSPDRGEGTGELFFGEGSRLTVL.

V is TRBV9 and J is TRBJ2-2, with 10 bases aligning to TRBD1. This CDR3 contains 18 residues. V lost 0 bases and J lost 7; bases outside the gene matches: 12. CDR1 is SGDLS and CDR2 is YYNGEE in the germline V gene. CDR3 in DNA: TGTGCCAGCAGCGTAGCCCTGAGGACAGGGGGATTCGGCGGGGAGCTGTTTTTT. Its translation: CASSVALRTGGFGGELFF.

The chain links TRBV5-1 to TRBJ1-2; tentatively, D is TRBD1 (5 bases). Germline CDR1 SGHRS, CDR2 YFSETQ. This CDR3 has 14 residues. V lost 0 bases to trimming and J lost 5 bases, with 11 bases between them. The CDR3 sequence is CASSLDSGGYGYTF. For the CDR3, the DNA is TGCGCCAGCAGCTTGGATTCGGGGGGGTATGGCTACACCTTC.